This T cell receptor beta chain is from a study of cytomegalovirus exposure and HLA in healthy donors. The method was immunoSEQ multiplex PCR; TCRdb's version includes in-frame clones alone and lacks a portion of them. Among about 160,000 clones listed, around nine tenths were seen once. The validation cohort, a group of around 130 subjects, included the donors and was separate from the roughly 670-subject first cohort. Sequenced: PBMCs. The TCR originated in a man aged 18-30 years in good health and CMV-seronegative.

For the CDR3, the DNA is TGTGCCAGCAGTGAAGTAGCGGCTAGCACAGATACGCAGTATTTT. Translating it yields CASSEVAASTDTQYF. V gene TRBV6-1 combines with J gene TRBJ2-3, with D perhaps TRBD2 (6 bases). Germline loops: CDR1 MNHNS, CDR2 SASEGT. Between the trimmed V and J ends, which lost 1 base and 0 bases, there was a span of 8 bases. This CDR3 has 15 residues.